This TCR beta chain derives from a study of T cell changes during pregnancy in multiple sclerosis. The protocol was immunoSEQ multiplex PCR, while the TCRdb copy is restricted to in-frame clones and leaves out a portion. The sample has tens of thousands of clones; around 90% are singletons. Trimming took 0 bases from V and 2 from J, leaving 10 bases between them. Germline CDR1 MNHEY, CDR2 SVGAGI. The CDR3 consists of 15 residues. Sequenced material: CD4+ T cells from peripheral blood mononuclear cells, taken in the second trimester of pregnancy. This chain uses TRBV6-5 with TRBJ1-2; tentative D call: TRBD1 (6 bases). This sequence originates from a female donor with multiple sclerosis, enrolled in a pregnancy study. The CDR3 region has the DNA TGTGCCAGCAGTTACTCTTCCAGGGGCAACTATGGCTACACCTTC. Translating it yields CASSYSSRGNYGYTF.